A single T cell receptor (beta chain) is shown here with its context. Measured with immunoSEQ multiplex PCR; TCRdb has only the in-frame clones, and not every one. The profile shows about 150,000 clones, more than 75% of them singletons. Germline V gene lookup returns CDR1 SGDLS and CDR2 YYNGEE. Trimming removed 0 bases from V and 6 bases from J; junction bases left unmatched: 4. This CDR3 has 14 amino acids. This entry belongs to a study of blood T cell repertoires in COVID-19. Turning to the study itself: T cells, B-cell-depleted T cells, or PBMCs supplied cDNA or gDNA.

Seattle participants joined during active infection and were tracked over time. The sequence was obtained from a woman older than 75 with COVID-19, enrolled during active disease. Sequenced material: peripheral blood. The chain couples TRBV9 to TRBJ1-1; 8 bases are shared with TRBD1. CDR3 coding DNA: TGTGCCAGCAGCGTAGTGCCAGGGGGCTCTGAAGCTTTCTTT. Translating it yields CASSVVPGGSEAFF.